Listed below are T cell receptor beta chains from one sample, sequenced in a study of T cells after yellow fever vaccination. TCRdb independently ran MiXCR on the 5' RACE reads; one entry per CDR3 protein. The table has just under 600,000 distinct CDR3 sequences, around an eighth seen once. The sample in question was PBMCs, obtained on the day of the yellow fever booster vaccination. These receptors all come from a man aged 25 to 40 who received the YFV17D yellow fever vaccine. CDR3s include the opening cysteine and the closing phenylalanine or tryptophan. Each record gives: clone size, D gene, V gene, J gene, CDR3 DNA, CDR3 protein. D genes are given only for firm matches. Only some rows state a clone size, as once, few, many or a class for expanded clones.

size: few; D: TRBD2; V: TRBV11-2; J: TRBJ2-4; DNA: TGTGCCAGCGGGCCTAGCGGGATAGCCAAAAACATTCAGTACTTC; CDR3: CASGPSGIAKNIQYF
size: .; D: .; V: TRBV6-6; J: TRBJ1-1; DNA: TGTGGCAGCACCTTTGGGGCGAACACTGAAGCTTTCTTT; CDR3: CGSTFGANTEAFF
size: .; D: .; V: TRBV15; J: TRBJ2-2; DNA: TGTGCCACCAGCAGAGAAGGGACGGGTAACACCGGGGAGCTGTTTTTT; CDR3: CATSREGTGNTGELFF
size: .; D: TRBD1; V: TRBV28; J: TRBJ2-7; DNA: TGTGCCAGCAGTTCAGGGGGAACTAGGTACGAGCAGTACTTC; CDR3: CASSSGGTRYEQYF
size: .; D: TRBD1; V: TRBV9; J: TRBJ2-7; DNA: TGTGCCAGCAGCCCAAAGGACAGGGTCTACGAGCAGTACTTC; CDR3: CASSPKDRVYEQYF
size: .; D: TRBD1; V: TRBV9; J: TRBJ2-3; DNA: TGTGCCAGCAGCGCCCAAGGGGCGAGGCCAGGGGGTATGAATACGCAGTATTTT; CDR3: CASSAQGARPGGMNTQYF
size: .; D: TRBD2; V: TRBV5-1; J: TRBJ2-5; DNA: TGCGCCAGCAGCCCCGGGACTAGCGGGAGGAACCCAGAGACCCAGTACTTC; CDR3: CASSPGTSGRNPETQYF
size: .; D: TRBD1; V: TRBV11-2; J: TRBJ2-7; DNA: TGTGCCAGCAGCTCCCCCGGGACAGGGGGCTTTTACGAGCAGTACTTC; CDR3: CASSSPGTGGFYEQYF
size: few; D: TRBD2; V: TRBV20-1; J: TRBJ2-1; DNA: TGCAGTGCAACTCCGGGACTAGCGTCCGTGGGGTACAATGAGCAGTTCTTC; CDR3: CSATPGLASVGYNEQFF
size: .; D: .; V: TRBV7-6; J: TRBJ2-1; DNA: TGTGCCAGCAGCTATTATGGGGCCTACAATGAGCAGTTCTTC; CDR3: CASSYYGAYNEQFF
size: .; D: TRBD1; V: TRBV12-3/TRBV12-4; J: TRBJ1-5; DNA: TGTGCCAGCAGGTTGACAGGGAATCAGCCCCAGCATTTT; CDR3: CASRLTGNQPQHF
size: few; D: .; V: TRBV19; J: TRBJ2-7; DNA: TGTGCCAGTAGTCTCGGGACACCGGCGGAGCAGTACTTC; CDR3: CASSLGTPAEQYF
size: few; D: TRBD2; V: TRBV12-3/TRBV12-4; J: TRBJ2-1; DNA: TGTGCCAGCAGTTACGAATCGACTAGCGGAGTTTACAATGAGCAGTTCTTC; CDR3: CASSYESTSGVYNEQFF
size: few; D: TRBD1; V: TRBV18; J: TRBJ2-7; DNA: TGTGCCAGCTCACCAGCCGCACCCCGGGACAGGGGAGACAGCAACGAGCAGTACTTC; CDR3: CASSPAAPRDRGDSNEQYF
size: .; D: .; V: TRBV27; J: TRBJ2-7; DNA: TGTGCCAGCAGGGGGCGGAACTACGAGCAGTACTTC; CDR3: CASRGRNYEQYF
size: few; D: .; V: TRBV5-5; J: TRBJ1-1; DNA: TGTGCCAGCAGGGTTACAGTGAACACTGAAGCTTTCTTT; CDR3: CASRVTVNTEAFF
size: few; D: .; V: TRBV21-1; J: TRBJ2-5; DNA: TGTGCCAGCAGCAAATACCCTAGTGGCGGGAGGAACCTCAAAGAGACCCAGTACTTC; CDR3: CASSKYPSGGRNLKETQYF
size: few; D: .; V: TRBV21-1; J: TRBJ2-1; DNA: TGTGCCAGCAGCTCCCGTTTTGAGCAGTTCTTC; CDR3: CASSSRFEQFF
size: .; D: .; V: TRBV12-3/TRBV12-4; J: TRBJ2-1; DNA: TGTGCCAGCGTTGTTCCTGGAGGCTCCTACAATGAGCAGTTCTTC; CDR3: CASVVPGGSYNEQFF
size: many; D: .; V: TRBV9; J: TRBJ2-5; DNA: TGTGCCAGCAGCGTAGGTGGGCTCGAAGAGACCCAGTACTTC; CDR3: CASSVGGLEETQYF
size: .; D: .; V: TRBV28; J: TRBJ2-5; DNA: TGTGCCAGCAGGGGTGGCGTATTCCGGGAGACCCAGTACTTC; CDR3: CASRGGVFRETQYF
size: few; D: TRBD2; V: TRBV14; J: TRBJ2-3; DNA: TGTGCCAGCAGCCGCGCAGTTCGGACTAGCGGCACAGATACGCAGTATTTT; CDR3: CASSRAVRTSGTDTQYF
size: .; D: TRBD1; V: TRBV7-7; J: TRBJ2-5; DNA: TGTGCTAGCAGCTTAGGAACACCGGGACAGGGGGCTGTGACCCAGTACTTC; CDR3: CASSLGTPGQGAVTQYF
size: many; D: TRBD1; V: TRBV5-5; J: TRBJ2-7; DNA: TGTGCCAGCAGCTCGACAGGGGGCCCCTACGAGCAGTACTTC; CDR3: CASSSTGGPYEQYF
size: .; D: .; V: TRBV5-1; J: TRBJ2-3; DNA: TGCGCCAGCAGCGGACAGAACACAGATACGCAGTATTTT; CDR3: CASSGQNTDTQYF
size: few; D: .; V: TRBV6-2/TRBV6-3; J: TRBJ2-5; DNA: TGTGCCAGCAGGGCCGTTAAGGGCCTCGGGGAGGAGACCCAGTACTTC; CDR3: CASRAVKGLGEETQYF
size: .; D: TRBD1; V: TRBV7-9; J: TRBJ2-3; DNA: TGTGCCAGCAGCCTAAAACAGGGGGCCTCCACAGATACGCAGTATTTT; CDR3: CASSLKQGASTDTQYF